Presented here are 8 T cell receptor beta chains from one specimen sequenced in a study of T-cell reconstitution after alpha-beta-depleted transplantation in children. Unique molecular identifiers tagged the TCRbeta library. TCRdb re-called the PCR reads through MiXCR, storing one row per CDR3 protein. The repertoire holds about 610,000 distinct CDR3 sequences, with over 20% as singletons. The source was PBMCs, collected before TCRalphabeta/CD19-depleted stem cell transplant. The receptors stem from a boy in the first two years of life with Wiskott-Aldrich syndrome, due to receive a stem cell transplant.

In this sample, this clonotype turned up a few times. The chain uses TRBV12-3 or TRBV12-4 and TRBJ2-2; possibly TRBD1 for D (7 bases). The CDR3 spans 15 residues. V was pared by 6 bases and J by 1 base, with 12 bases between. The CDR3 DNA is TGTGCCAGCAGCAGACAGGGACTGAACACCGGGGAGCTGTTTTTT. Amino acid sequence: CASSRQGLNTGELFF.

The J gene is TRBJ2-7, the V gene TRBV5-5, with D perhaps given as TRBD1 or TRBD2 (5 bases each). Per the germline V gene, CDR1 is SGHKS and CDR2 is YYEKEE (reference sequence). The CDR3 contains 14 residues. Trimming removed 4 bases at V and 2 bases at J, with 13 bases between. The CDR3 DNA reads as TGTGCCAGCAGCCAGGGACCGGGGCCCTACGAGCAGTACTTC. Its protein product is CASSQGPGPYEQYF.

This chain uses TRBV20-1 with TRBJ2-3; 7 bases align to TRBD2. The CDR3 sequence is 15 residues long. V lost 0 bases and J lost 0; bases outside the gene matches: 3. Germline V gene data show CDR1 as DFQATT and CDR2 as SNEGSKA (reference sequence). The CDR3 loop reads CSARDGGGSTDTQYF. The DNA for the CDR3 is TGCAGTGCTAGAGATGGGGGGGGAAGCACAGATACGCAGTATTTT.

This chain links TRBV12-3 or TRBV12-4 with TRBJ1-4, with no clear D. The CDR3 loop spans 14 amino acids. V was shortened by 3 bases and J by 8 bases, with 13 bases between the two germline ends. CDR3 sequence (DNA): TGTGCCAGCAGTTTTTTGCAGGCGGGAGAAAAACTGTTTTTT. Protein: CASSFLQAGEKLFF.

This clonotype was recorded a few times. The J gene is TRBJ2-3, the V gene TRBV5-1; 14 bases map to TRBD2. Per germline, CDR1 SGHRS and CDR2 YFSETQ. V was pared by 2 bases and J by 4 bases, with 6 bases of the junction left unmatched. CDR3 length equals 17 residues. CDR3: CASSLGTSGSLADTQYF. The CDR3 nucleotides are TGCGCCAGCAGCTTAGGGACTAGCGGGAGTCTGGCAGATACGCAGTATTTT.

The V call is TRBV19, the J call TRBJ2-7; D call uncertain. V dropped 9 bases and J dropped 1 base, with 10 bases sitting between them. CDR1 and CDR2 (germline): LNHDA, SQIVND (reference sequence). This CDR3 has 12 amino acids. CDR3 sequence (DNA): TGTGCCAGCCTGTCGGAGTCCTACGAGCAGTACTTC. Residues: CASLSESYEQYF.

This clonotype was counted only a few times. The chain carries TRBV20-1 and TRBJ2-3; tentatively, D is TRBD2 (6 bases). This CDR3 has 13 amino acids. Germline CDR1 reads DFQATT; CDR2 reads SNEGSKA (reference sequence). Trimming removed 2 bases at V and 4 bases at J, with 10 bases between. Here the CDR3 DNA reads TGCAGTGCTAGACCTACTAGCCCAGATACGCAGTATTTT. Its translation is CSARPTSPDTQYF.

This clonotype has only a few counts. The chain joins TRBV11-2 to TRBJ2-1; 10 nucleotides align to TRBD2. The J segment lost 10 bases and the V segment lost 2 bases, leaving 14 bases of the junction unmatched. The CDR3 loop spans 17 amino acids. Germline V gene lookup returns CDR1 SGHAT and CDR2 FQNNGV. Here the CDR3 reads CASSLQLVTSGLLEQFF. CDR3 DNA: TGTGCCAGCAGCTTACAGCTCGTGACTAGCGGGTTATTGGAGCAGTTCTTC.